This T cell receptor beta chain stems from a study of CD8 T cells in Susac syndrome. Looked up from germline, CDR1 is SGHVS and CDR2 is FNYEAQ. V lost 5 bases to trimming and J lost 3 bases, with 9 bases between them. This CDR3 spans 13 amino acids. Healthy donors served as the controls. They were matched for age and sex. Bulk CD8+ and CD4+ cells came from magnetic negative isolation; CD8+ TEMRA by FACS. Random hexamers served to reverse transcribe about 0.5 to 1 ug RNA. It was immunoSEQ multiplex PCR that amplified TCR beta CDR3 across 54 Vbeta and 13 Jbeta. One entry per CDR3 protein, called by TCRdb with MiXCR from the immunoSEQ multiplex PCR reads. The table shows 150,000 to 200,000 distinct CDR3 sequences, with around 90% occurring only once.

V gene TRBV7-6 combines with J gene TRBJ2-3; the D is unclear. Sequencing was done on a sample of CD4+ T cells from PBMCs. This sequence was found in a human donor in good health. The CDR3: CASSATNTDTQYF. In DNA form, the CDR3 reads TGTGCCAGCAGCGCTACAAATACAGATACGCAGTATTTT.